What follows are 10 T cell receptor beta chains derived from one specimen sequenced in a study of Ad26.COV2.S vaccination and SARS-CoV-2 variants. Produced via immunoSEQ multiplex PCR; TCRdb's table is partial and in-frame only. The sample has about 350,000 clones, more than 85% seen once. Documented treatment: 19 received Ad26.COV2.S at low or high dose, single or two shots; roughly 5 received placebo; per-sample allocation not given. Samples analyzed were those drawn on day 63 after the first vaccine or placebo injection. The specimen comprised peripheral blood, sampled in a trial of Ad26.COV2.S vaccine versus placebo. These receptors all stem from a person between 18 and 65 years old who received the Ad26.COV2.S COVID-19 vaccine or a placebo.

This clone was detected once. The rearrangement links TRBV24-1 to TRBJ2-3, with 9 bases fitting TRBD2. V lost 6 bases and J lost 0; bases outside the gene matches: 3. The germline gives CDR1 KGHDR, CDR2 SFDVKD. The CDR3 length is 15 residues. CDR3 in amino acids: CATSRGGGSTDTQYF. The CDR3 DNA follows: TGTGCCACCAGTCGCGGGGGGGGGAGCACAGATACGCAGTATTTT.

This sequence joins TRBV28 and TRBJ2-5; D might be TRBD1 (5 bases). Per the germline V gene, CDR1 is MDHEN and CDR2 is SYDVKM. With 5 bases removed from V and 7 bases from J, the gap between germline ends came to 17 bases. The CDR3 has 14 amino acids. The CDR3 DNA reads TGTGCCAGCAGTCCCCGGACACCCGAAGGGACCCAGTACTTC. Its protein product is CASSPRTPEGTQYF.

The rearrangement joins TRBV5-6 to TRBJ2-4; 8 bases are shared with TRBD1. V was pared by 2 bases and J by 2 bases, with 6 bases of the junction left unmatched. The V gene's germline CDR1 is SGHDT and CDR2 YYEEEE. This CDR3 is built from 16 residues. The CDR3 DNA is TGTGCCAGCAGCTTCTGGACAGGGCTGACCAAAAACATTCAGTACTTC. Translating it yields CASSFWTGLTKNIQYF.

The DNA for the CDR3 is TGTGCCAGCAGCTTCGAACCAGATACGCAGTATTTT. It translates to CASSFEPDTQYF. This chain uses TRBV5-8 with TRBJ2-3; the D is unclear. From germline, CDR1 is SGHTS and CDR2 YDEGEE. The length of the CDR3 is 12 residues. The germline V and J ends were trimmed by 2 bases and 4 bases, with 5 bases remaining between them.

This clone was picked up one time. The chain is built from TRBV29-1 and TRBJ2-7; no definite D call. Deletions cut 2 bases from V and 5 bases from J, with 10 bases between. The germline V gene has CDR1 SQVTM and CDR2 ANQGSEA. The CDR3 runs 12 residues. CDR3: CSVELLGHEQYF. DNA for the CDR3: TGCAGCGTTGAATTATTAGGGCACGAGCAGTACTTC.

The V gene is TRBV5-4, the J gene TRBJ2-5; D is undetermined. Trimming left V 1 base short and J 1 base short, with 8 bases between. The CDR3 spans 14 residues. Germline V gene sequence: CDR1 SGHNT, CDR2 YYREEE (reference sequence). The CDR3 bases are TGTGCCAGCAGCTTGTTGGCAGGCCAAGAGACCCAGTACTTC. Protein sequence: CASSLLAGQETQYF.

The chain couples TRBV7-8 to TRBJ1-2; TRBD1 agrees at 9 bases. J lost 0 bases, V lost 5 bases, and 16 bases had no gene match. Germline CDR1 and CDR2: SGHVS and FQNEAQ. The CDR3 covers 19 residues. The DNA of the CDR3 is TGTGCCAGCAGCCCCTATCAGGGGGGACAGGGAATAGCTAACTATGGCTACACCTTC. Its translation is CASSPYQGGQGIANYGYTF.

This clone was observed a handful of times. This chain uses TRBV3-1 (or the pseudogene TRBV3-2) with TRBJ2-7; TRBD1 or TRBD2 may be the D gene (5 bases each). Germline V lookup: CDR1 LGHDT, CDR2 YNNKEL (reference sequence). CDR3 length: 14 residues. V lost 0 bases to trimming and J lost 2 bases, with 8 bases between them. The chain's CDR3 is CASSQDMGAYEQYF. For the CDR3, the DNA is TGTGCCAGCAGCCAAGATATGGGGGCCTACGAGCAGTACTTC.

CDR3 loop: CASSSNDGYTEAFF. In nucleotides, the CDR3 is TGCGCCAGCAGCTCGAATGACGGTTACACTGAAGCTTTCTTT. The chain uses TRBV5-1 and TRBJ1-1; D is undetermined. Trimming left V 3 bases short and J 3 bases short, with 12 bases between. There are 14 residues in the CDR3. Looked up from germline, CDR1 is SGHRS and CDR2 is YFSETQ. Looking up the rest from reference TRBV5-1 and TRBJ1-1 gives the full variable domain: KAGVTQTPRYLIKTRGQQVTLSCSPISGHRSVSWYQQTPGQGLQFLFEYFSETQRNKGNFPGRFSGRQFSNSRSEMNVSTLELGDSALYLCASSSNDGYTEAFFGQGTRLTVV.

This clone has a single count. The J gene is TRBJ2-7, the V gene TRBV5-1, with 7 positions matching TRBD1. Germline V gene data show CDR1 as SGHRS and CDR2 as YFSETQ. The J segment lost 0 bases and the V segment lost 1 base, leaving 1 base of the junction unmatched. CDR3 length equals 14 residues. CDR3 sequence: CASSLRTGSYEQYF. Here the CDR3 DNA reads TGCGCCAGCAGCTTGCGGACAGGCTCCTACGAGCAGTACTTC. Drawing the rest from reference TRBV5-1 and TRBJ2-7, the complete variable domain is KAGVTQTPRYLIKTRGQQVTLSCSPISGHRSVSWYQQTPGQGLQFLFEYFSETQRNKGNFPGRFSGRQFSNSRSEMNVSTLELGDSALYLCASSLRTGSYEQYFGPGTRLTVT.